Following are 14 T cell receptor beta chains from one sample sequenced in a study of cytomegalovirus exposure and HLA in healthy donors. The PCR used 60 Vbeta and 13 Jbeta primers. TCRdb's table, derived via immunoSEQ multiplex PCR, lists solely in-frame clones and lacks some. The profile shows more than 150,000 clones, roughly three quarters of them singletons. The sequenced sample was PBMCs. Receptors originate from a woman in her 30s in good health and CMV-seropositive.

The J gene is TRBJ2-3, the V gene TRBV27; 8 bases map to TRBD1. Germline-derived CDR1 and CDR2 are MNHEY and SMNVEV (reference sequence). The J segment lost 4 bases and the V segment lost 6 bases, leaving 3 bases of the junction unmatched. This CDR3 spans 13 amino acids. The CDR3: CASSDRGPDTQYF. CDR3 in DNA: TGTGCCAGCAGCGACAGGGGCCCAGATACGCAGTATTTT.

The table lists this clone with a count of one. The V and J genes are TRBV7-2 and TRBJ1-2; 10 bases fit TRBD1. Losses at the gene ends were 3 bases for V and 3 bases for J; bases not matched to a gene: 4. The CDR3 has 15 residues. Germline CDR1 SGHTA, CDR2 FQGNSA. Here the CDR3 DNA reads TGTGCCAGCAGCTTCAGACAGGGGGCAGACTATGGCTACACCTTC. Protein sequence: CASSFRQGADYGYTF.

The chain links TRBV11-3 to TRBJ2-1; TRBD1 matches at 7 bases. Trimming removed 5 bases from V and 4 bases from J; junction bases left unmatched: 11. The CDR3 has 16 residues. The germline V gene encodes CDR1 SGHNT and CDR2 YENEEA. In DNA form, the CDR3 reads TGTGCCAGCAGCCAGGCGGCCGGGACAGCTTACAATGAGCAGTTCTTC. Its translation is CASSQAAGTAYNEQFF.

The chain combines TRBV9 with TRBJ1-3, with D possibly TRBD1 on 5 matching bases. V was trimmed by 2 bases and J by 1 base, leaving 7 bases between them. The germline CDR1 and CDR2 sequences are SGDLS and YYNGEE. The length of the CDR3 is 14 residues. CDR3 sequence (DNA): TGTGCCAGCAGCGTTAGGGGTTCTGGAAACACCATATATTTT. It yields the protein CASSVRGSGNTIYF. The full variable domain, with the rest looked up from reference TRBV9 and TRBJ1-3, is DSGVTQTPKHLITATGQRVTLRCSPRSGDLSVYWYQQSLDQGLQFLIQYYNGEERAKGNILERFSAQQFPDLHSELNLSSLELGDSALYFCASSVRGSGNTIYFGEGSWLTVV.

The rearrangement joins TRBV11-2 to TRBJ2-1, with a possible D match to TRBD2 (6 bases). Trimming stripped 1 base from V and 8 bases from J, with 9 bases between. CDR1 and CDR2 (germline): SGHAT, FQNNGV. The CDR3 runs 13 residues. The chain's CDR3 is CASSLASVDEQFF. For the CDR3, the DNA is TGTGCCAGCAGCTTAGCTAGCGTCGATGAGCAGTTCTTC. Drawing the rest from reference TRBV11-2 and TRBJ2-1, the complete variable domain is EAGVAQSPRYKIIEKRQSVAFWCNPISGHATLYWYQQILGQGPKLLIQFQNNGVVDDSQLPKDRFSAERLKGVDSTLKIQPAKLEDSAVYLCASSLASVDEQFFGPGTRLTVL.

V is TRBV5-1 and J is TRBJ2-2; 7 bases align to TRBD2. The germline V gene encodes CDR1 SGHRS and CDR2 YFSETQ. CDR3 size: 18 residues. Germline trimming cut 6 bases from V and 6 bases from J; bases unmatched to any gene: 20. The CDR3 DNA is TGCGCCAGCACCCCCGGGCCTCGGTCTAGCGGTTGGGCCGGGGAGCTGTTTTTT. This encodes CASTPGPRSSGWAGELFF.

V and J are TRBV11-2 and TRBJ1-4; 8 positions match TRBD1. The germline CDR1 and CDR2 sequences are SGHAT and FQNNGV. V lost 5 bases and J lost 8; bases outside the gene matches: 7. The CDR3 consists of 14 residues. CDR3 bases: TGTGCCAGCAGCGCCGACAGGGGTAGGGAAAAACTGTTTTTT. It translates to CASSADRGREKLFF.

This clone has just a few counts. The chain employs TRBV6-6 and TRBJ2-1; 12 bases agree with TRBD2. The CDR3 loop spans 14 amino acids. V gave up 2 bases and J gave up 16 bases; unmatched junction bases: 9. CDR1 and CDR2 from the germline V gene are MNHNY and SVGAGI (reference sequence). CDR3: CASSYLLAGGDRFF. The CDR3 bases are TGTGCCAGCAGTTACCTACTAGCGGGGGGCGATCGATTCTTC.

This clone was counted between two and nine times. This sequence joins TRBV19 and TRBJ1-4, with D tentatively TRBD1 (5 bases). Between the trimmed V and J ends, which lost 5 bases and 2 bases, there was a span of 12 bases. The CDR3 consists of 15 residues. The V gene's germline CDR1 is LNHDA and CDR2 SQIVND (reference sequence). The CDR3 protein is CASSGRTPTNEKLFF. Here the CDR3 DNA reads TGTGCCAGTAGTGGGCGGACACCCACTAATGAAAAACTGTTTTTT.

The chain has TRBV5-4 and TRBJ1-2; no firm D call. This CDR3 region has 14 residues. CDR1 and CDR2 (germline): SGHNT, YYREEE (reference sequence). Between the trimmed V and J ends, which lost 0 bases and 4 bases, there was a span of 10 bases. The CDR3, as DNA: TGTGCCAGCAGCTTGGCCAAGGTAGCCTATGGCTACACCTTC. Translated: CASSLAKVAYGYTF.

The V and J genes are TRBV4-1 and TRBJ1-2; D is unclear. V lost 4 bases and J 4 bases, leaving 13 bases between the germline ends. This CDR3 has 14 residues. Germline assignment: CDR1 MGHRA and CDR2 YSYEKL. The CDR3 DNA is TGCGCCAGCAGCCGCCAAAGTGGCAGCTATGGCTACACCTTC. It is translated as CASSRQSGSYGYTF.

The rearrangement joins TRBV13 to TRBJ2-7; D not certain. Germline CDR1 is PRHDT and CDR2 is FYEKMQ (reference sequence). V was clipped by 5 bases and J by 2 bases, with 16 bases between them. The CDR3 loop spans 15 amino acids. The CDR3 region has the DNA TGTGCCAGCAGCCCAACCCTACCCGCTCCCTACGAGCAGTACTTC. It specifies CASSPTLPAPYEQYF.

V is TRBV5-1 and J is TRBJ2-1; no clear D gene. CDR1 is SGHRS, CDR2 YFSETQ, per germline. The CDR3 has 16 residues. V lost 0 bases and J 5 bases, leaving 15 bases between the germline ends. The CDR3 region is CASSLGPLGSHNEQFF. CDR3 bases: TGCGCCAGCAGCTTGGGGCCCCTTGGCAGTCACAATGAGCAGTTCTTC.

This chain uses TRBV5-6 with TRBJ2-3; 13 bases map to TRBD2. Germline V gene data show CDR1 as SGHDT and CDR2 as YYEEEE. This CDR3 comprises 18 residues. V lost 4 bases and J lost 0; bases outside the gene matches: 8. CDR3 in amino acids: CASSPRTSGGLSTDTQYF. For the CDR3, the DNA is TGTGCCAGCAGCCCGCGGACTAGCGGGGGTTTAAGCACAGATACGCAGTATTTT.